This T cell receptor (beta chain) was profiled in a study of blood T cells in healthy people across ages. Regarding the study as a whole: Naive T cell percentage strongly correlated with TCR beta diversity. Roughly linearly, TCR beta diversity per million T cells fell as age increased.

As concerns this clonotype: Its antigen is undetermined.

Researchers isolated at least 7 million PBMCs per sample. Then a second PCR, running about 7 to 11 cycles, was carried out with a sample-barcoded 5' primer and a J-beta primer mix. A minimum of 2.5 million CDR3-containing paired-end reads was obtained for each sample. One entry per CDR3 protein, called by TCRdb with MiXCR from the 5' RACE reads. Among more than 650,000 distinct CDR3 sequences listed, around half were seen once. After removal of 7 bases from V and 6 bases from J, the junction contained 3 bases not matched to a gene. The CDR3 contains 12 residues. In germline, CDR1 is LGHDT, CDR2 YNNKEL (reference sequence).

The chain carries TRBV3-1 and TRBJ2-7; 10 nucleotides agree with TRBD1. The sequenced sample consisted of blood. The sequence was collected from a man aged 80 or over in good health. CDR3 DNA: TGTGCCAGCAACGGACAGGGGGTCGAGCAGTACTTC. Residues: CASNGQGVEQYF.